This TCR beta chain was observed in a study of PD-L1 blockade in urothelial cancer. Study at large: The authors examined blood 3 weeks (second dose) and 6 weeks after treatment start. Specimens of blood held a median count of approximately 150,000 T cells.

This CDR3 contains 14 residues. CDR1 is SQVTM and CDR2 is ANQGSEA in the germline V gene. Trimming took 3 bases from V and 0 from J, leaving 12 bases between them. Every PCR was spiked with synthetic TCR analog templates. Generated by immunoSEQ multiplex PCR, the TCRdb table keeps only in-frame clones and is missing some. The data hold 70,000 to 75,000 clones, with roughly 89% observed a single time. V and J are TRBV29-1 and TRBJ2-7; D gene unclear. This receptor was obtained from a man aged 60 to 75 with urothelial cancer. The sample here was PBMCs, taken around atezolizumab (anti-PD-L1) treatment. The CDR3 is CSVEAASGSYEQYF. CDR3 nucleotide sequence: TGCAGCGTTGAGGCAGCTTCGGGCTCCTACGAGCAGTACTTC.